A selection of T cell receptor beta chains follows, all from one sample in a study of T cell changes during pregnancy in multiple sclerosis. The table came from immunoSEQ multiplex PCR; TCRdb's copy has only in-frame clones and leaves some out. This sample carries about 66,000 clones, about nine tenths of them seen once, and the ten largest clones take around 1.5%. Sequenced material: peripheral blood, taken in the third trimester of pregnancy. These TCRs come from a female donor with multiple sclerosis, enrolled in a pregnancy study. Both conserved end residues are part of each CDR3. The order of the fields is D gene, V gene, J gene, clone size, CDR3 protein, CDR3 DNA. A D gene is named only where the DNA matches it firmly. Rows may omit the clone size; those that give it use once, few, many or a size class.

TRBD1	TRBV7-8	TRBJ1-5	.	CASSLGGLQGNQPQHF	TGTGCCAGCAGCTTAGGGGGTCTACAGGGGAATCAGCCCCAGCATTTT
TRBD2	TRBV7-9	TRBJ2-5	.	CASSPRTSGFQETQYF	TGTGCCAGCAGCCCCAGGACTAGCGGGTTTCAGGAGACCCAGTACTTC
TRBD1	TRBV7-8	TRBJ1-2	.	CASSPRDRVGYGYTF	TGTGCCAGCAGCCCCCGGGACAGGGTTGGGTATGGCTACACCTTC
TRBD1	TRBV7-2	TRBJ2-3	.	CASSRGQAMDTQYF	TGTGCCAGTAGCAGGGGGCAAGCTATGGATACGCAGTATTTT
.	TRBV19	TRBJ2-3	.	CASSIEAGLPDTQYF	TGTGCCAGTAGTATAGAGGCAGGGTTACCAGATACGCAGTATTTT
.	TRBV27	TRBJ1-4	.	CASSFGPGVTNEKLFF	TGTGCCAGCAGTTTCGGCCCAGGGGTGACTAATGAAAAACTGTTTTTT
TRBD2	TRBV19	TRBJ2-1	.	CASRGLADNEQFF	TGTGCCAGTAGGGGACTAGCGGACAATGAGCAGTTCTTC
TRBD2	TRBV28	TRBJ2-1	once	CASSSSGSGNEQFF	TGTGCCAGCAGTAGTAGCGGGAGTGGTAATGAGCAGTTCTTC
TRBD1	TRBV19	TRBJ1-2	.	CASSDAGTDYYGYTF	TGTGCCAGTAGCGATGCTGGGACAGATTACTATGGCTACACCTTC
.	TRBV11-1	TRBJ2-7	.	CASSHIREPMREQYF	TGTGCCAGCAGTCACATCCGGGAACCCATGCGGGAGCAGTACTTC
TRBD1	TRBV11-1	TRBJ2-5	.	CASSSGTGGGQTQYF	TGTGCCAGCAGCTCCGGGACAGGGGGCGGTCAGACCCAGTACTTC
.	TRBV5-1	TRBJ2-1	.	CASSEGLRSSYNEQFF	TGCGCCAGCAGCGAGGGACTCCGAAGCTCCTACAATGAGCAGTTCTTC
TRBD2	TRBV27	TRBJ2-7	.	CASSERGTSGAYEQYF	TGTGCCAGCAGCGAGAGGGGAACTAGCGGGGCGTACGAGCAGTACTTC
TRBD1	TRBV18	TRBJ1-1	.	CASSPTGDTEAFF	TGTGCCAGCTCACCGACAGGGGACACTGAAGCTTTCTTT
.	TRBV7-9	TRBJ2-2	.	CASSSNTGELFF	TGTGCCAGCAGCTCAAACACCGGGGAGCTGTTTTTT
.	TRBV27	TRBJ1-5	.	CASSLTTRGNQPQHF	TGTGCCAGCAGTTTAACAACCCGGGGTAATCAGCCCCAGCATTTT
TRBD1	TRBV19	TRBJ1-1	.	CASSGTGGVTEAFF	TGTGCCAGTAGCGGGACAGGGGGGGTGACTGAAGCTTTCTTT
.	TRBV30	TRBJ1-5	.	CAWTPGTGNQPQHF	TGTGCCTGGACCCCCGGGACTGGCAATCAGCCCCAGCATTTT
.	TRBV19	TRBJ1-5	.	CASRVTAGSNQPQHF	TGTGCCAGTAGGGTAACAGCCGGTAGCAATCAGCCCCAGCATTTT
TRBD1	TRBV28	TRBJ1-2	once	CASSSAMGQRIVGYTF	TGTGCCAGCAGTTCCGCGATGGGACAGCGGATTGTTGGCTACACCTTC
TRBD2	TRBV5-5	TRBJ2-3	.	CASSQGLAGPDTQYF	TGTGCCAGCAGCCAGGGACTAGCGGGACCGGATACGCAGTATTTT
.	TRBV5-4	TRBJ2-5	.	CASSLGEVGGREETQYF	TGTGCCAGCAGCTTGGGGGAGGTCGGGGGTAGGGAGGAGACCCAGTACTTC
.	TRBV9	TRBJ2-3	.	CASSVGIGTDTQYF	TGTGCCAGCAGCGTCGGTATCGGCACAGATACGCAGTATTTT
.	TRBV19	TRBJ2-4	.	CASRPLTGEAKNIQYF	TGTGCCAGTAGACCCCTCACAGGTGAAGCCAAAAACATTCAGTACTTC
.	TRBV5-6	TRBJ1-1	.	CASSLLNTEAFF	TGTGCCAGCAGCCTACTGAACACTGAAGCTTTCTTT
.	TRBV6-1	TRBJ1-3	.	CASVGWSSGNTIYF	TGTGCCAGCGTTGGATGGAGCTCTGGAAACACCATATATTTT
TRBD1	TRBV10-1	TRBJ2-5	once	CASSPRTGQFQETQYF	TGCGCCAGCAGTCCGAGGACAGGGCAATTCCAAGAGACCCAGTACTTC
TRBD2	TRBV5-4	TRBJ2-7	.	CASSLGGVAGVRSYEQYF	TGTGCCAGCAGCTTGGGCGGGGTAGCGGGAGTAAGGTCCTACGAGCAGTACTTC
TRBD2	TRBV7-2	TRBJ2-5	.	CASGFGRSGTQYF	TGTGCCAGCGGATTCGGGAGGTCTGGGACCCAGTACTTC
.	TRBV7-2	TRBJ2-5	.	CASSRGGGLETQYF	TGTGCCAGCAGCCGCGGTGGGGGCCTGGAGACCCAGTACTTC
.	TRBV10-1	TRBJ2-7	once	CASSELKDSLYEQYF	TGCGCCAGCAGTGAGTTGAAAGACAGCCTCTACGAGCAGTACTTC
.	TRBV7-8	TRBJ2-3	.	CASSSLGGDTQYF	TGTGCCAGCAGCTCTCTAGGAGGCGATACGCAGTATTTT
.	TRBV11-1	TRBJ2-7	.	CASSFSGYEQYF	TGTGCCAGCAGCTTTTCCGGCTACGAGCAGTACTTC
TRBD2	TRBV28	TRBJ2-7	.	CASSLTSGGAYSYEQYF	TGTGCCAGCAGTCTCACTTCGGGGGGGGCTTACTCCTACGAGCAGTACTTC
.	TRBV7-2	TRBJ2-5	.	CASSSPGVGQETQYF	TGTGCCAGCAGCTCGCCGGGGGTCGGGCAAGAGACCCAGTACTTC
TRBD1	TRBV4-2	TRBJ2-3	.	CASSPTGVGTDTQYF	TGTGCCAGCAGTCCTACAGGGGTGGGGACAGATACGCAGTATTTT
.	TRBV5-5	TRBJ1-5	.	CASSQRGFQPQHF	TGTGCCAGCAGCCAAAGGGGGTTTCAGCCCCAGCATTTT
.	TRBV19	TRBJ1-5	.	CATGLNLSNQPQHF	TGTGCCACAGGTCTGAACCTTAGCAATCAGCCCCAGCATTTT
.	TRBV27	TRBJ1-3	.	CASSSTLSGNTIYF	TGTGCCAGCAGTTCTACCCTCTCTGGAAACACCATATATTTT
.	TRBV5-1	TRBJ1-3	.	CASSGGASGNTIYF	TGCGCCAGCAGCGGCGGGGCCTCTGGAAACACCATATATTTT
.	TRBV4-2	TRBJ1-4	.	CASSQSGDATNEKLFF	TGTGCCAGCAGCCAAAGCGGGGATGCAACTAATGAAAAACTGTTTTTT
.	TRBV7-9	TRBJ2-5	.	CASSAEGPGETQYF	TGTGCCAGCAGCGCGGAGGGGCCCGGGGAGACCCAGTACTTC
.	TRBV30	TRBJ2-2	.	CAWTGTRTGELFF	TGTGCCTGGACCGGGACTCGTACCGGGGAGCTGTTTTTT
TRBD1	TRBV5-4	TRBJ1-2	.	CASSLGGDSNYGYTF	TGTGCCAGCAGCTTGGGGGGGGACAGCAACTATGGCTACACCTTC
TRBD1	TRBV5-6	TRBJ2-1	once	CASSLLGQKNNEQFF	TGTGCCAGCAGCTTGCTGGGACAGAAGAACAATGAGCAGTTCTTC
.	TRBV6-1	TRBJ1-2	.	CASSELRGLNYGYTF	TGTGCCAGCAGTGAATTGCGGGGACTGAACTATGGCTACACCTTC
TRBD1	TRBV7-3	TRBJ2-2	.	CASSRTGGRTGELFF	TGTGCCAGCAGCCGGACAGGGGGCAGGACCGGGGAGCTGTTTTTT
TRBD1	TRBV6-5	TRBJ1-2	.	CASRAGQTNYGYTF	TGTGCCAGCAGGGCGGGACAGACTAACTATGGCTACACCTTC
TRBD1	TRBV7-9	TRBJ1-2	few	CASSLDRGESNGYTF	TGTGCCAGCAGCCTTGACAGGGGCGAATCCAATGGCTACACCTTC
.	TRBV5-1	TRBJ2-1	.	CASRVGLGDNEQFF	TGCGCCAGCAGAGTGGGGCTAGGGGACAATGAGCAGTTCTTC
.	TRBV5-1	TRBJ1-1	.	CASSLDPGNTEAFF	TGCGCCAGCAGCTTGGACCCGGGGAACACTGAAGCTTTCTTT
.	TRBV30	TRBJ1-6	.	CAWRGQDISSYNSPLHF	TGTGCCTGGAGAGGACAAGACATTAGCTCCTATAATTCACCCCTCCACTTT
TRBD2	TRBV19	TRBJ2-7	.	CASMETSGGFYEQYF	TGTGCCAGTATGGAGACTAGCGGGGGTTTCTACGAGCAGTACTTC
TRBD2	TRBV30	TRBJ2-7	.	CAWSEWTSGFPGEVYEQYF	TGTGCCTGGAGTGAGTGGACTAGCGGGTTCCCCGGGGAGGTTTACGAGCAGTACTTC
.	TRBV7-9	TRBJ2-7	.	CASSLLDGGRYEQYF	TGTGCCAGCAGCCTCTTAGATGGGGGCAGGTACGAGCAGTACTTC
TRBD2	TRBV7-6	TRBJ2-7	.	CASSLSGSSYEQYF	TGTGCCAGCAGCCTCAGCGGGAGCTCCTACGAGCAGTACTTC
TRBD1	TRBV2	TRBJ1-2	.	CASSEGGTVIWGYTF	TGTGCCAGCAGTGAAGGGGGGACAGTGATTTGGGGCTACACCTTC
.	TRBV6-6	TRBJ1-3	.	CASSLESSHTIYF	TGTGCCAGCAGTCTCGAGTCGAGCCACACCATATATTTT
.	TRBV5-6	TRBJ1-2	.	CASSLGQGNYGYTF	TGTGCCAGCAGCTTGGGTCAGGGGAACTATGGCTACACCTTC
.	TRBV5-8	TRBJ1-1	.	CASRFDRTSSEAFF	TGTGCCAGCAGATTCGACAGGACGTCAAGTGAAGCTTTCTTT